This TCR beta chain was sequenced during a study of tissue T cells after allogeneic stem cell transplantation. About this clone: These gene names are mouse names. Read coverage stops 1 residue before the CDR3 terminus; the germline J gene supplies the remainder.

Germline CDR1 reads KGHPV; CDR2 reads FQNQEV (reference sequence). The CDR3 runs 11 residues. V lost 6 bases to trimming and J lost 3 bases, with 5 bases between them. Time point defined: mouse harvest day 7 after allogeneic transplant. Tail vein injection delivered 10^7 T-cell-depleted bone marrow cells and 10^6 splenic CD5+ T cells. Using immunoSEQ multiplex PCR, the repertoire was profiled, and TCRdb retains in-frame clones only, with some absent. This table holds under 8,500 clones, roughly half found once. The rearrangement joins TRBV26 to TRBJ1-1, with unresolved D. Sequencing was carried out using gut tissue. This receptor was identified in a female BALB/c mouse given C57BL/6 T cells with graft-versus-host disease after an allogeneic hematopoietic cell transplant. This CDR3 reads CASSRDTEVFF. The sequenced part of the CDR3 DNA is TGTGCCAGCAGCCGGGACACAGAAGTCTTC.